This is a list of T cell receptor beta chains from one sample in a study of cytomegalovirus exposure and HLA in healthy donors. This table comes from immunoSEQ multiplex PCR, and its TCRdb copy is limited to in-frame clones, with some not included. The sample lists 200,000 to 250,000 clones; approximately 84% were seen once. The specimen was PBMCs. The receptors originated from a woman between 35 and 50 years old in good health and CMV-seronegative. Both conserved end residues are part of each CDR3. D genes are given only for firm matches. Size values are once, few and many counts, or a class for expanded clones, and some rows have none.

D gene: TRBD2; V gene: TRBV7-3; clone size: .; J gene: TRBJ2-3; CDR3 protein: CASSLTGAGGGSDTQYF; CDR3 DNA: TGTGCCAGCAGCTTAACGGGGGCGGGGGGCGGCTCAGATACGCAGTATTTT
D gene: TRBD2; V gene: TRBV7-3; clone size: .; J gene: TRBJ2-1; CDR3 protein: CASSLTLSGGNNEQFF; CDR3 DNA: TGTGCCAGCAGCTTAACGTTAAGCGGGGGAAACAATGAGCAGTTCTTC
D gene: .; V gene: TRBV7-3; clone size: .; J gene: TRBJ2-5; CDR3 protein: CASSYRYQETQYF; CDR3 DNA: TGTGCCAGCAGCTACAGGTACCAAGAGACCCAGTACTTC
D gene: .; V gene: TRBV7-2; clone size: once; J gene: TRBJ2-1; CDR3 protein: CASSLAEAFGGIGNEQFF; CDR3 DNA: TGTGCCAGCAGCTTAGCTGAGGCGTTTGGGGGGATCGGCAATGAGCAGTTCTTC
D gene: .; V gene: TRBV5-4; clone size: .; J gene: TRBJ2-7; CDR3 protein: CASSSGRSYAEQYF; CDR3 DNA: TGTGCCAGTAGCTCAGGAAGATCCTACGCCGAGCAGTACTTC
D gene: TRBD1; V gene: TRBV4-3; clone size: .; J gene: TRBJ1-6; CDR3 protein: CASSQGRDRNSPLHF; CDR3 DNA: TGCGCCAGCAGCCAAGGAAGGGACAGAAATTCACCCCTCCACTTT
D gene: TRBD1; V gene: TRBV12-5; clone size: .; J gene: TRBJ1-6; CDR3 protein: CASDRGGSGSPLHF; CDR3 DNA: TGTGCTAGTGACCGAGGGGGCAGCGGTTCACCCCTCCACTTT
D gene: .; V gene: TRBV6-1; clone size: .; J gene: TRBJ1-5; CDR3 protein: CASSEQNNQPQHF; CDR3 DNA: TGTGCCAGCAGTGAACAGAACAATCAGCCCCAGCATTTT
D gene: TRBD1; V gene: TRBV5-1; clone size: .; J gene: TRBJ2-7; CDR3 protein: CASRRGQGPYEQYF; CDR3 DNA: TGCGCCAGCCGCCGGGGACAGGGTCCCTACGAGCAGTACTTC
D gene: .; V gene: TRBV28; clone size: .; J gene: TRBJ1-1; CDR3 protein: CASSSPRSLLAEAFF; CDR3 DNA: TGTGCCAGCAGTTCCCCCAGGTCGTTGCTCGCTGAAGCTTTCTTT